Below, one TCR beta chain is given with its context. Antigen unknown. The entry originates in a study of OX40 agonist ivuxolimab in advanced cancers. As for the study in general: Ivuxolimab, an antibody acting as an agonist of OX40 (CD134), was used to treat patients. General observations from the study: Among some nonresponders, normalized T-cell clonal expansion was also low.

V lost 6 bases and J 5 bases, leaving 10 bases between the germline ends. The length of the CDR3 is 12 residues. In germline, CDR1 is MDHEN, CDR2 SYDVKM. Method: immunoSEQ multiplex PCR; TCRdb's copy keeps in-frame clones and lacks some. This table holds roughly 49,000 clones, about 88% found once. This receptor was obtained from an adult with an advanced solid tumor such as melanoma, head and neck, liver or kidney cancer. The chain combines TRBV28 with TRBJ2-5, with a weak D call TRBD2 (7 bases). Sequencing used CD4+ or CD8+ T cells sorted from blood, obtained in a trial of the OX40 agonist ivuxolimab. The CDR3 DNA reads TGTGCCAGCAGGAGGGGGGGGGAGACCCAGTACTTC. Protein: CASRRGGETQYF.